These T cell receptor beta chains were read from a single sample in a study of T cell responses to AZD1222 COVID-19 vaccine. TCRdb's copy holds only in-frame clones and misses some; the assay was immunoSEQ multiplex PCR. Seen here are tens of thousands of clones, 86% observed once, and the top ten hold approximately 6.6%. This specimen consisted of peripheral blood, obtained on day 0 of AZD1222 vaccination. The source is an adult in good health. Both conserved end residues are part of each CDR3. D genes are given only for firm matches. The size of a clone is reported for some rows only, either as once, few or many, or as a class for expanded clones.

v_gene: TRBV7-8
j_gene: TRBJ1-2
abundance: .
d_gene: TRBD1
CDR3aa: CASSPLGTANYGYTF
CDR3nt: TGTGCCAGCAGCCCCCTCGGGACAGCTAACTATGGCTACACCTTC

v_gene: TRBV28
j_gene: TRBJ2-2
abundance: .
d_gene: TRBD1
CDR3aa: CASIPTGSGTGELFF
CDR3nt: TGTGCCAGCATCCCGACAGGGAGTGGGACCGGGGAGCTGTTTTTT

v_gene: TRBV7-9
j_gene: TRBJ1-1
abundance: .
d_gene: .
CDR3aa: CASSLDSSRGTEAFF
CDR3nt: TGTGCCAGCAGCTTAGACAGCTCCAGAGGGACTGAAGCTTTCTTT

v_gene: TRBV6-4
j_gene: TRBJ1-5
abundance: .
d_gene: .
CDR3aa: CASSAEENQPQHF
CDR3nt: TGTGCCAGCAGTGCCGAGGAGAATCAGCCCCAGCATTTT

v_gene: TRBV5-6
j_gene: TRBJ2-2
abundance: .
d_gene: .
CDR3aa: CASSQEGRRTGELFF
CDR3nt: TGTGCCAGCAGCCAGGAGGGGAGAAGGACCGGGGAGCTGTTTTTT

v_gene: TRBV5-4
j_gene: TRBJ2-3
abundance: .
d_gene: .
CDR3aa: CASSPWAGRDTQYF
CDR3nt: TGTGCCAGCAGCCCCTGGGCAGGCCGAGATACGCAGTATTTT

v_gene: TRBV19
j_gene: TRBJ1-5
abundance: .
d_gene: .
CDR3aa: CASSIMRGTNQPQHF
CDR3nt: TGTGCCAGTAGTATCATGAGGGGAACCAATCAGCCCCAGCATTTT

v_gene: TRBV2
j_gene: TRBJ2-7
abundance: .
d_gene: TRBD2
CDR3aa: CASSDVGLAGTYEQYF
CDR3nt: TGTGCCAGCAGTGATGTGGGCCTAGCGGGTACCTACGAGCAGTACTTC

v_gene: TRBV4-3
j_gene: TRBJ1-2
abundance: .
d_gene: .
CDR3aa: CASSQDRGGYGYTF
CDR3nt: TGCGCCAGCAGCCAAGATCGGGGGGGCTATGGCTACACCTTC

v_gene: TRBV6-5
j_gene: TRBJ1-3
abundance: once
d_gene: .
CDR3aa: CASSSPGNTIYF
CDR3nt: TGTGCCAGCAGTTCCCCCGGAAACACCATATATTTT

v_gene: TRBV27
j_gene: TRBJ2-1
abundance: .
d_gene: .
CDR3aa: CASSFTQGYNEQFF
CDR3nt: TGTGCCAGCAGTTTCACTCAGGGCTACAATGAGCAGTTCTTC

v_gene: TRBV7-2
j_gene: TRBJ2-2
abundance: .
d_gene: TRBD2
CDR3aa: CASSLRGGQTNTGELFF
CDR3nt: TGTGCCAGCAGCCTCCGGGGGGGGCAGACGAACACCGGGGAGCTGTTTTTT

v_gene: TRBV28
j_gene: TRBJ2-7
abundance: .
d_gene: .
CDR3aa: CASSSRHYEQYF
CDR3nt: TGTGCCAGCAGTTCCAGACACTACGAGCAGTACTTC